This entry describes one T cell receptor beta chain. Its antigen remains unknown. The entry originates in a study of shared clonotypes between healthy human individuals. Study-wide points: Clonotypes shared by all four sorted-subset donors had higher generation probabilities than non-shared clonotypes.

The repertoire was sequenced with immunoSEQ multiplex PCR; TCRdb's copy has only in-frame clones and lacks some. The sample comprises around 1.1 million clones, around 77% of which are singletons, and almost 0.9% rests with the top ten. The source is a young man in good health. Some clones in this sample may be carry-over from other donors' samples. The sequenced sample was memory CD4+ T cells from PBMCs. Subset described: CD45RA-negative fraction.

The CDR3 region is CASSTSGFLRPGANVLTF. The CDR3 region has the DNA TGTGCCAGCAGCACATCCGGGTTCCTCCGGCCTGGGGCCAACGTCCTGACTTTC. V usage is TRBV7-3 and J usage is TRBJ2-6; D call uncertain. The CDR3 covers 18 residues. The V end was cut by 5 bases, the J end by 2 bases, with 19 bases between. Germline lookup yields CDR1 SGHTA and CDR2 FQGTGA.